This T cell receptor (beta chain) appears in the sequencing data of a study of cytomegalovirus exposure and HLA in healthy donors. Study-wide background: One earlier analysis, a look at roughly 180 million T cells, found some 100 million unique TCR beta sequences. Study results and caveats: Productive rates of about 87% or about 30% were seen for most TCR beta V segments in an earlier analysis.

Per the germline V gene, CDR1 is LNHDA and CDR2 is SQIVND (reference sequence). V lost 6 bases, J lost 3 bases, and 15 bases lay in between. CDR3 length: 14 amino acids. PCR used 60 Vbeta primers and 13 Jbeta primers. Some clones are missing from TCRdb's copy, which holds only in-frame ones; the method was immunoSEQ multiplex PCR. This table holds approximately 170,000 clones, over 60% found once. Comments on this clone: The antigen remains unidentified.

The clonotype was recovered from a female donor in good health and CMV-seronegative. V gene TRBV19 combines with J gene TRBJ2-7; maybe TRBD1 (5 bases). Input material: PBMCs. The DNA for the CDR3 is TGTGCCAGTAGCAGCCGAGACAGATACTACGAGCAGTACTTC. This codes for CASSSRDRYYEQYF.